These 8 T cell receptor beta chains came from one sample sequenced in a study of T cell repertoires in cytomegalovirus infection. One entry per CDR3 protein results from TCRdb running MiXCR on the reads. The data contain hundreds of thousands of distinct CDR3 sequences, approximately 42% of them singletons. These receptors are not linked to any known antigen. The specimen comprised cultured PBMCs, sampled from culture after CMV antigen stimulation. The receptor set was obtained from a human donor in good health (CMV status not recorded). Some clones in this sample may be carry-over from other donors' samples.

The CDR3 spells CASSLRSTQGTYEQYF. DNA of the CDR3: TGTGCCAGCAGCTTACGATCTACACAGGGGACCTACGAGCAGTACTTC. The genes are TRBV11-3 and TRBJ2-7, with 7 bases lining up with TRBD1. CDR1 and CDR2 (germline): SGHNT, YENEEA. The CDR3 covers 16 residues. V shed 2 bases and J 2 bases; nucleotides not matched to a gene: 9.

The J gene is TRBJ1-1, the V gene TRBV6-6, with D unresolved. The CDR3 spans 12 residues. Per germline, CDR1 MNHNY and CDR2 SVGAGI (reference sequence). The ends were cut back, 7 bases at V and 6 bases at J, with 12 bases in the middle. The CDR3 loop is CASNTRGSEAFF. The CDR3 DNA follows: TGTGCCAGCAACACACGGGGATCTGAAGCTTTCTTT.

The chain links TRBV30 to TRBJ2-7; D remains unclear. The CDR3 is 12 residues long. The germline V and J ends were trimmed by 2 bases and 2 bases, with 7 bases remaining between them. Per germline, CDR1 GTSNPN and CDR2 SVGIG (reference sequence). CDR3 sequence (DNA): TGTGCCTGGAGTCACGGAGCCTACGAGCAGTACTTC. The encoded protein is CAWSHGAYEQYF.

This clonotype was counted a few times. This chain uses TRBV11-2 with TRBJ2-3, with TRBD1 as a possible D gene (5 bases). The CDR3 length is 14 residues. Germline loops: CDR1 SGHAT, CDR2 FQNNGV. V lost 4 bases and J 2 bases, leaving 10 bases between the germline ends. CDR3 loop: CASSSDTNTDTQYF. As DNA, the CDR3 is TGTGCCAGCAGCTCGGACACGAACACAGATACGCAGTATTTT. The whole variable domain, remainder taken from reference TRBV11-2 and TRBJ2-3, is EAGVAQSPRYKIIEKRQSVAFWCNPISGHATLYWYQQILGQGPKLLIQFQNNGVVDDSQLPKDRFSAERLKGVDSTLKIQPAKLEDSAVYLCASSSDTNTDTQYFGPGTRLTVL.

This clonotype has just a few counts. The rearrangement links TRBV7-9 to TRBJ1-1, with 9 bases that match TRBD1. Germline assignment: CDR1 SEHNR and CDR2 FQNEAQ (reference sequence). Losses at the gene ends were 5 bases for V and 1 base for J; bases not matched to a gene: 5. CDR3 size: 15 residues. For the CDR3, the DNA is TGTGCCAGCAGCGCCACAGGGGGCCCGAACACTGAAGCTTTCTTT. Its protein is CASSATGGPNTEAFF.

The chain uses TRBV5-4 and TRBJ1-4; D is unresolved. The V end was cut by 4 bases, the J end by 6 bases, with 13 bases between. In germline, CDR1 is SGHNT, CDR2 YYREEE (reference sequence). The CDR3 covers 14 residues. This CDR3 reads CASSQKITDEKLFF. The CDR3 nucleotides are TGTGCCAGCAGCCAAAAGATTACAGATGAAAAACTGTTTTTT.

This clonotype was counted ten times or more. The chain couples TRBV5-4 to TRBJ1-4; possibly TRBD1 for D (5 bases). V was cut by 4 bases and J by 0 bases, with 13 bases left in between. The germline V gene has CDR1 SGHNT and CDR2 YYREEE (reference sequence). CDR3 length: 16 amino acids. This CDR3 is CASSLDRGTTNEKLFF. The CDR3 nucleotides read TGTGCCAGCAGCCTCGACCGGGGCACAACTAATGAAAAACTGTTTTTT.

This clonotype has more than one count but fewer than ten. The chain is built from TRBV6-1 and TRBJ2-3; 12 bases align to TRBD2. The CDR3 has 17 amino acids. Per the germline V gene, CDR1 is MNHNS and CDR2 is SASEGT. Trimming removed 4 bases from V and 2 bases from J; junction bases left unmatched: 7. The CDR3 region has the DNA TGTGCCAGCAGTGTTCGCACTAGCGGGGGGTCCACAGATACGCAGTATTTT. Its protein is CASSVRTSGGSTDTQYF.